This is a list of T cell receptor beta chains from one sample in a study of patients and donors after allogeneic stem cell transplantation. TCRdb reanalysed the RT-PCR reads using MiXCR and keeps one entry per CDR3 protein. The repertoire holds 90,000 to 120,000 distinct CDR3 sequences, 35% seen once, with around 26% in the top ten. The sample taken for sequencing was blood, either unsorted or a sorted T cell fraction (not recorded which). The receptors come from a human donor who was either an allogeneic HSCT recipient or a stem cell or donor lymphocyte infusion donor (not recorded which). It is not recorded whose cells these are; they may come from a transplant donor. Each CDR3 is given with its conserved first and last residue. Fields, in order: clone size, J gene, V gene, D gene, CDR3 protein, CDR3 DNA. D genes are given only for firm matches. A clone size is listed for some rows: how often the clone was seen (once, few, many), or a class if it is expanded.

>-|TRBJ1-5|TRBV28|-
CASSLRAVPSSNQPQHF
TGTGCCAGCAGTTTAAGGGCCGTCCCTTCTAGCAATCAGCCCCAGCATTTT
>few|TRBJ2-7|TRBV20-1|TRBD2
CSARDRGVRRGSSYEQYF
TGCAGTGCTAGAGATCGGGGGGTTCGGAGGGGAAGCTCCTACGAGCAGTACTTC
>-|TRBJ1-2|TRBV28|-
CASIPGGTPNYGYTF
TGTGCCAGCATCCCCGGAGGCACTCCTAACTATGGCTACACCTTC
>-|TRBJ1-6|TRBV24-1|-
CATSERGANSPLHF
TGTGCCACCAGTGAAAGAGGGGCAAATTCACCCCTCCACTTT
>-|TRBJ2-2|TRBV3-1|TRBD2
CASRHRLAANTGELFF
TGTGCCAGCAGGCATCGACTAGCGGCGAACACCGGGGAGCTGTTTTTT
>few|TRBJ2-1|TRBV5-4|TRBD2
CASSPGLAGGLSSYNEQFF
TGTGCCAGCAGCCCAGGACTAGCGGGAGGTTTAAGCTCCTACAATGAGCAGTTCTTC
>-|TRBJ2-1|TRBV24-1|TRBD2
CATSDLRTSGSGDEQFF
TGTGCCACCAGTGATTTACGGACTAGCGGGAGCGGTGATGAGCAGTTCTTC
>few|TRBJ1-5|TRBV24-1|-
CATSWGTGAPQHF
TGTGCCACCAGTTGGGGAACCGGGGCGCCCCAGCATTTT
>-|TRBJ2-3|TRBV11-2|-
CASSPMPPGVGTDTQYF
TGTGCCAGCAGCCCCATGCCTCCGGGGGTAGGCACAGATACGCAGTATTTT
>-|TRBJ1-6|TRBV10-3|TRBD1
CAISHRTGNYNSPLHF
TGTGCCATCAGCCACCGGACAGGGAACTATAATTCACCCCTCCACTTT
>-|TRBJ1-2|TRBV20-1|-
CSAGTGINYTF
TGCAGTGCCGGGACTGGGATAAACTACACCTTC
>few|TRBJ2-3|TRBV28|-
CASSSRTPKHTDTQYF
TGTGCCAGCAGTTCTCGGACCCCCAAACACACAGATACGCAGTATTTT
>few|TRBJ2-7|TRBV15|TRBD1
CATSSPGTGSSYEQYF
TGTGCCACCAGCAGCCCCGGGACAGGGAGCTCCTACGAGCAGTACTTC
>-|TRBJ2-2|TRBV12-3/TRBV12-4|TRBD2
CASSLFSGGRGTGELFF
TGTGCCAGCAGTTTATTCTCGGGCGGGAGGGGCACCGGGGAGCTGTTTTTT
>-|TRBJ2-4|TRBV2|-
CASSPGYRVAKNIQYF
TGTGCCAGCAGTCCTGGGTACAGAGTAGCCAAAAACATTCAGTACTTC
>once|TRBJ2-5|TRBV18|-
CASSPAKGVETQYF
TGTGCCAGCTCACCAGCAAAGGGGGTGGAGACCCAGTACTTC
>few|TRBJ1-5|TRBV27|-
CASSLGGAGSNQPQHF
TGTGCCAGCAGTTTGGGGGGGGCCGGGAGCAATCAGCCCCAGCATTTT
>-|TRBJ2-1|TRBV9|-
CASSVQGFNEQFF
TGTGCCAGCAGCGTTCAGGGATTCAATGAGCAGTTCTTC
>-|TRBJ2-3|TRBV12-3/TRBV12-4|-
CASSLDQKRSTDTQYF
TGTGCCAGCAGTTTGGACCAGAAGCGGAGCACAGATACGCAGTATTTT
>-|TRBJ2-5|TRBV5-1|TRBD1
CASSLPLQGIRETQYF
TGCGCCAGCAGCCTGCCCCTACAGGGGATTCGAGAGACCCAGTACTTC
>-|TRBJ2-1|TRBV4-1|-
CASSQAVAPEQFF
TGCGCCAGCAGCCAAGCTGTGGCGCCTGAGCAGTTCTTC
>few|TRBJ2-7|TRBV5-1|-
CASSLNFLGSSSYEQYF
TGCGCCAGCAGCTTGAATTTTCTTGGGTCGAGCTCCTACGAGCAGTACTTC
>-|TRBJ2-7|TRBV4-3|-
CASSQITGYEQYF
TGCGCCAGCAGCCAAATAACAGGATACGAGCAGTACTTC
>-|TRBJ1-2|TRBV29-1|TRBD1
CSASPGQGVYGYTF
TGCAGCGCCTCTCCGGGACAGGGGGTATATGGCTACACCTTC
>-|TRBJ1-5|TRBV12-3/TRBV12-4|-
CASSFSWGAGDQPQHF
TGTGCCAGCAGTTTCTCTTGGGGGGCGGGCGATCAGCCCCAGCATTTT
>once|TRBJ2-1|TRBV20-1|-
CSASRSIFGEQFF
TGCAGTGCTAGTAGATCGATTTTTGGGGAGCAGTTCTTC
>-|TRBJ1-4|TRBV20-1|-
CSARQGPNEKLFF
TGCAGTGCTAGACAGGGTCCTAATGAAAAACTGTTTTTT
>many|TRBJ1-1|TRBV7-2|-
CASSLGGEAFF
TGCGCCAGCAGCTTGGGGGGTGAAGCTTTCTTT
>-|TRBJ2-5|TRBV29-1|TRBD1
CSVDRLQGETQYF
TGCAGCGTTGATCGCCTACAGGGGGAGACCCAGTACTTC
>-|TRBJ2-5|TRBV27|TRBD1
CASKRTGSQTQYF
TGTGCCAGCAAACGGACAGGGTCCCAGACCCAGTACTTC
>-|TRBJ2-1|TRBV5-4|-
CASSWSRGGSYNEQFF
TGTGCCAGCAGCTGGTCGAGGGGCGGCTCCTACAATGAGCAGTTCTTC
>few|TRBJ1-6|TRBV6-2/TRBV6-3|-
CASSWRSSYNSPLHF
TGTGCCAGCAGTTGGAGGAGCTCCTATAATTCACCCCTCCACTTT
>few|TRBJ1-1|TRBV4-1|-
CASSQVRKGPNTEAFF
TGCGCCAGCAGCCAAGTACGTAAGGGGCCGAACACTGAAGCTTTCTTT
>-|TRBJ2-4|TRBV19|-
CASSIGQTRNIQYF
TGTGCCAGTAGTATTGGGCAGACCCGAAACATTCAGTACTTC
>-|TRBJ2-1|TRBV6-6|-
CASSTPGQAYNELFF
TGTGCCAGCAGTACTCCGGGCCAGGCCTACAATGAGCTGTTCTTC
>-|TRBJ2-1|TRBV15|-
CATSRDINEQFF
TGTGCCACCAGCAGAGATATTAATGAGCAGTTCTTC
>-|TRBJ2-1|TRBV4-2|-
CASSQVGSSYNEQFF
TGTGCCAGCAGCCAAGTTGGGAGCTCCTACAATGAGCAGTTCTTC
>-|TRBJ2-1|TRBV6-2/TRBV6-3|-
CASSGGAVFYNEQFF
TGTGCCAGCAGTGGAGGAGCGGTTTTCTACAATGAGCAGTTCTTC
>few|TRBJ2-7|TRBV20-1|-
CSAMGQGKPEQYF
TGCAGTGCGATGGGTCAGGGAAAGCCCGAGCAGTACTTC
>many|TRBJ2-5|TRBV5-1|-
CASREQGEETQYF
TGCGCCAGCCGAGAACAAGGGGAAGAGACCCAGTACTTC
>-|TRBJ2-2|TRBV20-1|-
CSARDPLQGTTGELFF
TGCAGTGCTAGAGATCCCCTCCAGGGGACCACCGGGGAGCTGTTTTTT
>-|TRBJ2-1|TRBV5-1|-
CASSFTGYNEQFF
TGCGCCAGCAGCTTTACAGGTTACAATGAGCAGTTCTTC
>-|TRBJ2-2|TRBV5-1|-
CASSQNTGELFF
TGCGCCAGCAGCCAGAACACCGGGGAGCTGTTTTTT
>-|TRBJ2-7|TRBV4-3|TRBD2
CASSQDWTSGAISYEQYF
TGCGCCAGCAGCCAAGATTGGACTAGCGGGGCAATCTCCTACGAGCAGTACTTC
>-|TRBJ2-1|TRBV7-9|-
CASSGGTLGYNEQFF
TGTGCCAGCAGCGGGGGGACACTTGGGTACAATGAGCAGTTCTTC
>few|TRBJ2-1|TRBV20-1|TRBD2
CSATKVAGVTEQFF
TGCAGTGCTACAAAGGTAGCGGGAGTTACTGAGCAGTTCTTC
>few|TRBJ2-4|TRBV20-1|-
CSAAQGVVQVAKNIQYF
TGCAGTGCGGCACAGGGCGTTGTTCAAGTGGCCAAAAACATTCAGTACTTC
>once|TRBJ2-7|TRBV28|-
CASSLRTPHEQYF
TGTGCCAGCAGTTTGAGGACACCCCACGAGCAGTACTTC